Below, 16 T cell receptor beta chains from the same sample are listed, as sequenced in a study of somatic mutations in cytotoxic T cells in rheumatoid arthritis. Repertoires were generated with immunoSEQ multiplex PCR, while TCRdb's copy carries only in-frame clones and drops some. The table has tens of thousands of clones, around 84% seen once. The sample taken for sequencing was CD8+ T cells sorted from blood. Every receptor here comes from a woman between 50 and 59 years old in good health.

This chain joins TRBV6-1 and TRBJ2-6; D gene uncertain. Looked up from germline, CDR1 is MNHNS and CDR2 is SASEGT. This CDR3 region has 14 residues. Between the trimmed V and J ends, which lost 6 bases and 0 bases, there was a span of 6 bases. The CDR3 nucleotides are TGTGCCAGCAGCGAGAGCTCTGGGGCCAACGTCCTGACTTTC. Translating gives CASSESSGANVLTF.

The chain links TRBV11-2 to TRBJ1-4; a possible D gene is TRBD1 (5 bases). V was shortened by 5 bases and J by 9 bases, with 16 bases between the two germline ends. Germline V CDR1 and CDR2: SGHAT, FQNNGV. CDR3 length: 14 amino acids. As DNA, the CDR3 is TGTGCCAGCAGCCAAGGGCAGGGACCCAAAAAACTGTTTTTT. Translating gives CASSQGQGPKKLFF.

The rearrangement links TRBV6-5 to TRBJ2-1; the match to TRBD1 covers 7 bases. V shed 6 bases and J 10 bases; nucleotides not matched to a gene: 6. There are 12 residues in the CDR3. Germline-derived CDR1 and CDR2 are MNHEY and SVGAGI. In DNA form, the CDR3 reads TGTGCCAGCAGAGGTGACAGGGTCGAGCAGTTCTTC. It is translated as CASRGDRVEQFF.

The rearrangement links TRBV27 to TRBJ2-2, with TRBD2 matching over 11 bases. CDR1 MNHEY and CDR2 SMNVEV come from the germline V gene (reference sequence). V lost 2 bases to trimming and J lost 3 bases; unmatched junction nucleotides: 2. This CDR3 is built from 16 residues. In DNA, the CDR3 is TGTGCCAGCAGTTTACTAGCGGGGGGATACACCGGGGAGCTGTTTTTT. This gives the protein CASSLLAGGYTGELFF.

The CDR3 region is CASSLGQGPGELFF. CDR3 bases: TGCGCCAGCAGCTTGGGACAGGGGCCCGGGGAGCTGTTTTTT. V gene TRBV5-1 combines with J gene TRBJ2-2; 8 bases are a match to TRBD1. Germline V gene data show CDR1 as SGHRS and CDR2 as YFSETQ. This CDR3 has 14 residues. With V trimmed by 0 bases and J by 6 bases, 1 base remained unmatched. Full variable domain (remainder filled in from reference TRBV5-1 and TRBJ2-2): KAGVTQTPRYLIKTRGQQVTLSCSPISGHRSVSWYQQTPGQGLQFLFEYFSETQRNKGNFPGRFSGRQFSNSRSEMNVSTLELGDSALYLCASSLGQGPGELFFGEGSRLTVL.

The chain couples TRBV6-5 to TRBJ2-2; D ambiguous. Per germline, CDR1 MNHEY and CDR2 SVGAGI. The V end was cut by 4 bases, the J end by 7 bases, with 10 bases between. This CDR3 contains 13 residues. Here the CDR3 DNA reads TGTGCCAGCAGTTTCGGTCTTAACGGGGAGCTGTTTTTT. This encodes CASSFGLNGELFF.

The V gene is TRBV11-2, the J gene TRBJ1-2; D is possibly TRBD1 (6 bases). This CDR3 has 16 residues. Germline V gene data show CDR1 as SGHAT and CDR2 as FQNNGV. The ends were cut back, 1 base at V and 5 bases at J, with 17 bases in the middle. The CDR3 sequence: CASSLGVPTGFYGYTF. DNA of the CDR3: TGTGCCAGCAGCTTAGGGGTCCCAACAGGGTTTTATGGCTACACCTTC.

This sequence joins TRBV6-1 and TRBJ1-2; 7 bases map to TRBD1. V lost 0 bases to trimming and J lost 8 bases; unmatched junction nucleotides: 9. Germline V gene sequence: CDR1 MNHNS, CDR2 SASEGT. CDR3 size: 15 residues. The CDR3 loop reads CASSEARGLGGGYTF. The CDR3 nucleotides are TGTGCCAGCAGTGAAGCCCGGGGCTTAGGGGGCGGCTACACCTTC.

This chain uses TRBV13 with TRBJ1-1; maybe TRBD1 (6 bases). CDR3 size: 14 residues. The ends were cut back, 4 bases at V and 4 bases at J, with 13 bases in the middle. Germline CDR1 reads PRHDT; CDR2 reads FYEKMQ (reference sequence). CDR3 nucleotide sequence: TGTGCCAGCAGCTACCGAGGGGGGGGCACTGAAGCTTTCTTT. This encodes CASSYRGGGTEAFF. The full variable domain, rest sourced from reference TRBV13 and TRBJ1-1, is AAGVIQSPRHLIKEKRETATLKCYPIPRHDTVYWYQQGPGQDPQFLISFYEKMQSDKGSIPDRFSAQQFSDYHSELNMSSLELGDSALYFCASSYRGGGTEAFFGQGTRLTVV.

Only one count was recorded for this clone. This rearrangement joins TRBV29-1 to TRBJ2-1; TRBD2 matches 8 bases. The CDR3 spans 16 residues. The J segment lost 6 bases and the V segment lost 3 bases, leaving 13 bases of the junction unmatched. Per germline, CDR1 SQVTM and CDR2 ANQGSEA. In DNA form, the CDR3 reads TGCAGCGTTGAGGGGGCGGGGGGAACCAATGTCAATGAGCAGTTCTTC. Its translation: CSVEGAGGTNVNEQFF.

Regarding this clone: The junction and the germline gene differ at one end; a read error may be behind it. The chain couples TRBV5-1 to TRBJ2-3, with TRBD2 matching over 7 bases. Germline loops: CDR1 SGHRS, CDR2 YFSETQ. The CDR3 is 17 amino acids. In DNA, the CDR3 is TGCGCCAGCAGCTCGTATCTAGCGGCCATGCACACAGTTACGCAGTATTTT. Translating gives CASSSYLAAMHTVTQYF.

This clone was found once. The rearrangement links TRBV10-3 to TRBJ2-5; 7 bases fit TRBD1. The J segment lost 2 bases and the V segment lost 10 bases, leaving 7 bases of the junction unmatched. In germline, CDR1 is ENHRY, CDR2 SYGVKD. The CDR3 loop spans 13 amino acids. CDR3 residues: CATLDRLQETQYF. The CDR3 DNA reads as TGTGCCACCTTGGACAGGCTACAAGAGACCCAGTACTTC.

The CDR3 loop reads CASSTRPDRQETQYF. The CDR3 nucleotides are TGTGCCAGCAGTACACGTCCCGACAGACAAGAGACCCAGTACTTC. V usage is TRBV6-5 and J usage is TRBJ2-5; D perhaps matches TRBD1 (5 bases). The length of the CDR3 is 15 residues. Deletions cut 5 bases from V and 2 bases from J, with 15 bases between. Germline values: CDR1 MNHEY, CDR2 SVGAGI.

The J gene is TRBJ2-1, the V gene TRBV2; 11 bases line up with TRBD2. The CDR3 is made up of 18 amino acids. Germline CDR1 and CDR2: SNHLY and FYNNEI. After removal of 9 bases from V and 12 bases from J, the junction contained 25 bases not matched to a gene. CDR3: CASRDPRILTSGGLVQFF. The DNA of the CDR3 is TGTGCCAGTCGCGATCCTCGAATATTAACTAGCGGGGGCCTAGTGCAGTTCTTC.

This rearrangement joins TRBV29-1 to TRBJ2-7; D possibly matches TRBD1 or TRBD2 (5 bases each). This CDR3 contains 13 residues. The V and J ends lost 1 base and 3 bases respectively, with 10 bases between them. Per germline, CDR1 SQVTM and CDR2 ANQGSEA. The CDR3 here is CSVEGGSLYEQYF. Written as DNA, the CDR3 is TGCAGCGTTGAAGGGGGGTCCCTCTACGAGCAGTACTTC.

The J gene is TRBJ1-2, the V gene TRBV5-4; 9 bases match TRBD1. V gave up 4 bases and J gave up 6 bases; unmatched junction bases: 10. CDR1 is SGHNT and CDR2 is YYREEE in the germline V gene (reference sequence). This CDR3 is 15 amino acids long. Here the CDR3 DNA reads TGTGCCAGCAGCGTACCGGGACAGGGACTGAATGGCTACACCTTC. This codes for CASSVPGQGLNGYTF.